The source of this T cell receptor (beta chain) is a study of T cells in Graves' hyperthyroidism and ophthalmopathy. Amplification targeted TCR beta CDR3 regions from RNA transcripts. The TCR CDR3 was amplified in a first-round RT-PCR using the HTBI primer set. A single record per CDR3 protein comes from TCRdb applying MiXCR to the multiplex PCR reads. Altogether 500,000 to 650,000 distinct CDR3 sequences are present, roughly 15% being singletons, with the ten largest covering around 12%. Trimming left V 7 bases short and J 4 bases short, with 24 bases between. Looked up from germline, CDR1 is SGDLS and CDR2 is YYNGEE. The CDR3 is 17 amino acids.

Material for sequencing was blood. The receptor comes from a woman in her forties or fifties with Graves' ophthalmopathy. The rearrangement uses TRBV9 and TRBJ2-1; maybe TRBD1 (6 bases). As DNA, the CDR3 is TGTGCCAGCGGAGGACTCTTGACAGGCCCCCCTTACAATGAGCAGTTCTTC. It codes for CASGGLLTGPPYNEQFF.